The 29 T cell receptor beta chains below were found in one sample sequenced in a study of T cell changes during pregnancy in multiple sclerosis. Here immunoSEQ multiplex PCR was the method, and the copy in TCRdb shows in-frame clones only, minus some. The table includes about 72,000 clones, 91% detected once. This sample comprised peripheral blood, obtained in the third trimester of pregnancy. These receptors were obtained from a female donor in good health, enrolled as a control in a pregnancy study.

V and J are TRBV29-1 and TRBJ1-6; D is possibly TRBD1 (5 bases). CDR1 is SQVTM and CDR2 is ANQGSEA in the germline V gene. With 7 bases removed from V and 5 bases from J, the gap between germline ends came to 15 bases. This CDR3 comprises 14 residues. The CDR3 spells CSAASGMDNSPLHF. The CDR3 DNA sequence: TGCAGCGCCGCCTCAGGGATGGATAATTCACCCCTCCACTTT.

V usage is TRBV4-1 and J usage is TRBJ1-2, with unresolved D. CDR1 is MGHRA and CDR2 is YSYEKL in the germline V gene. This CDR3 region has 13 residues. V gave up 4 bases and J gave up 7 bases, with 13 bases separating them. CDR3 sequence (DNA): TGCGCCAGCAGCCCCGATGTGTTCGGTGGCTACACCTTC. This encodes CASSPDVFGGYTF.

The gene calls are TRBV30 and TRBJ2-6, with TRBD1 matching over 8 bases. The germline V gene has CDR1 GTSNPN and CDR2 SVGIG (reference sequence). V lost 0 bases, J lost 4 bases, and 11 bases stayed unmatched. The CDR3 has 18 amino acids. CDR3 nucleotide sequence: TGTGCCTGGAGTGTTCTCCGACAGGGGTTGAAAGGGGCCAACGTCCTGACTTTC. Translation: CAWSVLRQGLKGANVLTF.

This clone was seen only once. The DNA of the CDR3 is TGTGCCAGCAGCTTGCTCTCAGTTTCTTATTCACCCCTCCACTTT. This gives the protein CASSLLSVSYSPLHF. This chain uses TRBV11-2 with TRBJ1-6; D not resolved. Germline CDR1 is SGHAT and CDR2 is FQNNGV. Trimming left V 3 bases short and J 8 bases short, with 14 bases between. The CDR3 sequence is 15 residues long.

In DNA, the CDR3 is TGTGCCAGCAATACAGGGGGCGGCGGCGAGCAGTACTTC. It specifies CASNTGGGGEQYF. This chain uses TRBV2 with TRBJ2-7, with 9 positions matching TRBD1. V lost 7 bases to trimming and J lost 6 bases; unmatched junction nucleotides: 7. The CDR3 has 13 residues. Germline V gives CDR1 SNHLY, CDR2 FYNNEI.

The chain is built from TRBV28 and TRBJ1-5; 7 bases are a match to TRBD1. V shed 6 bases and J 5 bases; nucleotides not matched to a gene: 13. CDR1 is MDHEN, CDR2 SYDVKM, per germline. This CDR3 has 16 amino acids. The CDR3 DNA sequence: TGTGCCAGCAGCCGTCACACAGGGGCCCCGGATCAGCCCCAGCATTTT. It translates to CASSRHTGAPDQPQHF.

This chain uses TRBV7-2 with TRBJ2-1; TRBD2 matches at 11 bases. The CDR3 has 16 amino acids. V was clipped by 5 bases and J by 3 bases; unmatched bases: 6. Germline lookup yields CDR1 SGHTA and CDR2 FQGNSA. This chain's CDR3 is CASSPLAGGYYNEQFF. The CDR3 DNA is TGTGCCAGCAGCCCTCTAGCGGGAGGTTACTACAATGAGCAGTTCTTC.

As DNA, the CDR3 is TGTGCCAGCAGCTTAGGGAGCGCCTTAAGCCGGCAGTTCTTC. This encodes CASSLGSALSRQFF. The rearrangement uses TRBV7-9 and TRBJ2-1; D is unresolved. Trimming stripped 1 base from V and 12 bases from J, with 16 bases between. This CDR3 region has 14 residues. Germline CDR1 and CDR2: SEHNR and FQNEAQ (reference sequence).

V gene TRBV6-1 combines with J gene TRBJ2-1; 10 bases line up with TRBD1. The CDR3 is 15 residues long. Germline V gives CDR1 MNHNS, CDR2 SASEGT. Trimming at V came to 6 bases and at J to 2 bases, leaving 4 bases not matched to a gene. This chain's CDR3 is CASSTDRGPYNEQFF. The CDR3 coding sequence is TGTGCCAGCAGCACCGACAGGGGGCCCTACAATGAGCAGTTCTTC.

The chain combines TRBV18 with TRBJ2-1; 9 nucleotides match TRBD2. This CDR3 contains 14 residues. The junction had 5 bases not matched to a gene; V was cut back by 3 bases and J by 8 bases. Germline values: CDR1 KGHSH, CDR2 LQKENI. The CDR3 DNA is TGTGCCAGCTCACCCCCTGCGGGGGGGTATGAGCAGTTCTTC. The encoded protein is CASSPPAGGYEQFF.

This clone was found a few times. The J gene is TRBJ2-2, the V gene TRBV19; D might be TRBD1 (6 bases). Trimming removed 3 bases at V and 7 bases at J, with 15 bases between. Germline V CDR1 and CDR2: LNHDA, SQIVND (reference sequence). This CDR3 is 15 amino acids long. The CDR3 sequence: CASSMTPRGGGELFF. CDR3 DNA sequence: TGTGCCAGTAGTATGACCCCCAGGGGCGGCGGGGAGCTGTTTTTT.

The chain combines TRBV5-4 with TRBJ1-2; D is possibly TRBD1 (5 bases). The CDR3 is 15 amino acids. Per germline, CDR1 SGHNT and CDR2 YYREEE (reference sequence). V lost 2 bases, J lost 0 bases, and 11 bases lay in between. CDR3 protein: CASSFGQGSNYGYTF. The CDR3 DNA follows: TGTGCCAGCAGCTTTGGGCAGGGATCTAACTATGGCTACACCTTC.

This rearrangement joins TRBV19 to TRBJ2-1, with D perhaps TRBD2 (5 bases). Germline values: CDR1 LNHDA, CDR2 SQIVND (reference sequence). V was clipped by 4 bases and J by 8 bases, with 18 bases between them. The CDR3 runs 15 residues. This chain's CDR3 is CASSRAPLGSDEQFF. For the CDR3, the DNA is TGTGCCAGTAGTAGGGCTCCCCTGGGGAGCGATGAGCAGTTCTTC.

This chain joins TRBV18 and TRBJ2-7; D perhaps matches TRBD2 (6 bases). There are 15 residues in the CDR3. The germline CDR1 and CDR2 sequences are KGHSH and LQKENI. V lost 2 bases to trimming and J lost 0 bases, with 11 bases between them. The CDR3 sequence: CASSPGTGSSYEQYF. CDR3 in DNA: TGTGCCAGCTCACCAGGGACTGGGAGCTCCTACGAGCAGTACTTC.

V usage is TRBV7-6 and J usage is TRBJ1-2; D may be TRBD1 (5 bases). CDR3 size: 13 residues. The V gene's germline CDR1 is SGHVS and CDR2 FNYEAQ. Trimming removed 6 bases from V and 4 bases from J, with 12 bases in between. The CDR3 nucleotides read TGTGCCAGCAGTCCGACAGCCAGCTATGGCTACACCTTC. Encoded protein: CASSPTASYGYTF.

The CDR3 spells CASRLGVTEAFF. DNA for the CDR3: TGTGCCAGCAGGCTAGGGGTTACTGAAGCTTTCTTT. This chain links TRBV28 with TRBJ1-1; tentatively, D is TRBD1 (5 bases). The ends were cut back, 6 bases at V and 5 bases at J, with 10 bases in the middle. This CDR3 has 12 amino acids. From germline, CDR1 is MDHEN and CDR2 SYDVKM.

This clone was counted a single time. V and J are TRBV6-5 and TRBJ1-4; 10 bases match TRBD1. With V trimmed by 6 bases and J by 6 bases, 4 bases remained unmatched. Germline values: CDR1 MNHEY, CDR2 SVGAGI. This CDR3 has 14 amino acids. CDR3 protein: CASRGTGVDEKLFF. Here the CDR3 DNA reads TGTGCCAGCAGGGGGACAGGGGTTGATGAAAAACTGTTTTTT.

The V and J genes are TRBV27 and TRBJ1-1, with D unresolved. This CDR3 is built from 14 residues. Germline values: CDR1 MNHEY, CDR2 SMNVEV (reference sequence). Between the trimmed V and J ends, which lost 4 bases and 4 bases, there was a span of 13 bases. The CDR3 region has the DNA TGTGCCAGCAGTTCCTCACCGGTGCCCACTGAAGCTTTCTTT. This encodes CASSSSPVPTEAFF.

The V call is TRBV28, the J call TRBJ1-1; the D is unclear. The CDR3 spans 14 residues. Looked up from germline, CDR1 is MDHEN and CDR2 is SYDVKM. V lost 3 bases to trimming and J lost 2 bases, with 10 bases between them. CDR3 in amino acids: CASSLKQYNTEAFF. CDR3 bases: TGTGCCAGCAGTTTGAAACAGTATAACACTGAAGCTTTCTTT.

The V and J genes are TRBV29-1 and TRBJ2-5; D is unresolved. The CDR3 spans 12 residues. Trimming left V 4 bases short and J 2 bases short, with 8 bases between. The germline CDR1 and CDR2 sequences are SQVTM and ANQGSEA. In nucleotides, the CDR3 is TGCAGCGTTGGCCAGTCTCAAGAGACCCAGTACTTC. Protein product: CSVGQSQETQYF.

The V call is TRBV6-5, the J call TRBJ1-3; D is undetermined. The CDR3 has 14 amino acids. Germline V gene lookup returns CDR1 MNHEY and CDR2 SVGAGI. V lost 6 bases and J lost 1, with 10 bases in between. This chain's CDR3 is CASSPSPSGNTIYF. In DNA form, the CDR3 reads TGTGCCAGCAGCCCCTCCCCTTCTGGAAACACCATATATTTT.

A single count supports this clone. This chain uses TRBV4-1 with TRBJ1-1; 8 nucleotides agree with TRBD1. This CDR3 contains 14 residues. Per germline, CDR1 MGHRA and CDR2 YSYEKL. Trimming cost V 4 bases and J 3 bases; bases outside gene matches: 4. The CDR3 DNA sequence: TGCGCCAGCAGCCTTCTGACAGGGGACACTGAAGCTTTCTTT. Amino acids: CASSLLTGDTEAFF.

This chain joins TRBV7-2 and TRBJ2-3; D ambiguous. CDR3 length: 14 amino acids. Trimming took 5 bases from V and 5 from J, leaving 14 bases between them. Germline V lookup: CDR1 SGHTA, CDR2 FQGNSA. The CDR3 DNA reads as TGTGCCAGCAGCCCTGCCCGTGGGCAAGATACGCAGTATTTT. It codes for CASSPARGQDTQYF.

The chain carries TRBV5-5 and TRBJ2-2, with D tentatively TRBD2 (5 bases). V was pared by 0 bases and J by 6 bases, with 15 bases between. Germline CDR1 SGHKS, CDR2 YYEKEE (reference sequence). This CDR3 has 16 residues. CDR3 DNA: TGTGCCAGCAGCTTGGCGGTCGGGCTAGCTCCCGGGGAGCTGTTTTTT. Translated: CASSLAVGLAPGELFF.

About this clone itself: The junction differs from germline at one of its ends, possibly a read error. Other DNA sequences within the sample encode an identical CDR3. The chain uses TRBV29-1 and TRBJ1-2; tentatively, D is TRBD1 (6 bases). Germline V gene sequence: CDR1 SQVTM, CDR2 ANQGSEA. This CDR3 spans 14 amino acids. The CDR3 here is CSVEFRARGYGYTF. CDR3 coding DNA: TGCAGCGTTGAGTTCCGGGCCAGGGGCTATGGATACACCTTC.

This sequence joins TRBV5-4 and TRBJ1-2, with 9 bases matching TRBD1. The CDR3 covers 15 residues. J was trimmed by 4 bases and V by 5 bases; bases with no gene match: 9. Looked up from germline, CDR1 is SGHNT and CDR2 is YYREEE (reference sequence). CDR3 amino acids: CASRSAGQGSYGYTF. DNA for the CDR3: TGTGCCAGCAGATCCGCGGGACAGGGATCCTATGGCTACACCTTC.

Only a few counts were recorded for this clone. The chain carries TRBV5-1 and TRBJ1-1, with D uncertain. Trimming took 4 bases from V and 4 from J, leaving 14 bases between them. The germline V gene has CDR1 SGHRS and CDR2 YFSETQ. This CDR3 region has 14 residues. The CDR3 DNA follows: TGCGCCAGCAGCCGCAATTTGGGGAGCACTGAAGCTTTCTTT. As protein: CASSRNLGSTEAFF.

The chain couples TRBV6-1 to TRBJ2-7; TRBD1 agrees at 7 bases. V was clipped by 3 bases and J by 0 bases; unmatched bases: 5. Per germline, CDR1 MNHNS and CDR2 SASEGT. CDR3 length: 15 residues. In DNA form, the CDR3 reads TGTGCCAGCAGTGATCGAGGGACAGCCTCCTACGAGCAGTACTTC. Translating gives CASSDRGTASYEQYF.

The chain employs TRBV5-6 and TRBJ1-6, with 10 bases fitting TRBD1. CDR3 length: 14 amino acids. In germline, CDR1 is SGHDT, CDR2 YYEEEE. After removal of 4 bases from V and 10 bases from J, the junction contained 5 bases not matched to a gene. Here the CDR3 DNA reads TGTGCCAGCAGCCTCCGGGACAGGGGATCACCCCTCCACTTT. Encoded protein: CASSLRDRGSPLHF.